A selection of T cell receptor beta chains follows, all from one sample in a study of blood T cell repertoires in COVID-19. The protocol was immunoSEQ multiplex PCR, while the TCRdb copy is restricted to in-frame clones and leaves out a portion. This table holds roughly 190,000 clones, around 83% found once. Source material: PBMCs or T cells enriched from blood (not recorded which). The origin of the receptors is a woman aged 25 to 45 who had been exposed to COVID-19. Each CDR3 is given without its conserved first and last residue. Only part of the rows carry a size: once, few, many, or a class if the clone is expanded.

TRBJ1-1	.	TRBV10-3	ATTRDSEAF
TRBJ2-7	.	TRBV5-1	ASSLVGAGAGEQY
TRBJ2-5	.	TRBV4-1	ASSQDQSGQETQY
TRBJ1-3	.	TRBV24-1	ATSRAFASSGNTIY
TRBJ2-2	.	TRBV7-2	ASSLMGQGASGELF
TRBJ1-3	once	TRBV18	ASSPRKWGGSTISGNTIY
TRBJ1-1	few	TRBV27	ASSLNRGRIAEAF
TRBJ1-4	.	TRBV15	ATSTGGTGSEKLF
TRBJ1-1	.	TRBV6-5	ASSPGQGMNTEAF
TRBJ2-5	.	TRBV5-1	ASGPAGPLTQY
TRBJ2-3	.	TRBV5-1	ASSEPGLAGTSTDTQY
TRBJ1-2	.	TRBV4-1	ASSQSPRGYGYT
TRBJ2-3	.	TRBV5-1	ASSLGGALTDTQY
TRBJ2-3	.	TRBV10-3	AITEGRATSADTQY
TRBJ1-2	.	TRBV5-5	ASSLELVRRGMEGYT
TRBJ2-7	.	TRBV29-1	SVGIVGYTYEQY
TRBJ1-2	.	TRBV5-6	ASSREGLGYT
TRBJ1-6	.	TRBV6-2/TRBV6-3	ASSSFRESPLH
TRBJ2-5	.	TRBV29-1	SVGVAGGKETQY
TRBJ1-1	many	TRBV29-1	SVVTGIGVTEAF
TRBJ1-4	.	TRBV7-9	ASSSGTYEGEKLF
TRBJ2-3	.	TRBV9	ASSVDVVTDTQY
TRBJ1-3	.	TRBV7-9	ASSFGSDSGNTIY
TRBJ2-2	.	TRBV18	ASSLRTGNTGELF
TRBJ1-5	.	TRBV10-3	AISDPWGDNQPQH
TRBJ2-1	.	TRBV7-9	ASSLLLGSYNEQF
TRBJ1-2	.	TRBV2	ASSEVSDYGYT
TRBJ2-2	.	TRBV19	ASKVQGRGTGELF
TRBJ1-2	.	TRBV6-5	ASSTTGGVGYT
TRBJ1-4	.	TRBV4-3	ASSQGDREKLF
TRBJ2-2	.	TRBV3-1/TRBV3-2	ASSQNQGLTGELF
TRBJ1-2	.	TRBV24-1	ATTPGTGLSGYT
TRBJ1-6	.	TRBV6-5	ASSLGQGEGSPLH
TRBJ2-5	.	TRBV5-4	ASSLWARGETQY
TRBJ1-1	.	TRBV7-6	ASSPSSLFTEAF
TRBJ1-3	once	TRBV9	ASSSRQGTLY
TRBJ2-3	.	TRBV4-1	ASSRPPGQATDTQY
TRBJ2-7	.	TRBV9	ASSVGSSGGDYEQY
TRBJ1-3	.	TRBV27	ASSIDRSSGNTIY
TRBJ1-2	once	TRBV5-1	ASRNDPTGDGYT
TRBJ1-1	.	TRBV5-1	ASSRDRANTEAF
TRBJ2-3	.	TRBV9	ASSVGVAGGGADTQY
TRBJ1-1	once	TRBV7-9	ASSLGRGMNTEAF
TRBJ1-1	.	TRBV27	ASSFRRGSGTEAF
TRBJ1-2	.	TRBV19	ASSMQGGNYGYT
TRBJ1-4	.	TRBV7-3	ASSSSGGHGEKLF
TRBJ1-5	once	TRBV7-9	ASSRTGEGNQPQH
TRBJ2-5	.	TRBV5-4	ASSLVAGAPETQY
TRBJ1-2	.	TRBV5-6	ASIAGSYNYGYT
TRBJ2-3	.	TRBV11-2	ASSYSGPTDTQY
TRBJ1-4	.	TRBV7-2	ASSPPLWTGMGREKLF
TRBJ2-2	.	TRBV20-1	SASESTGTGELF
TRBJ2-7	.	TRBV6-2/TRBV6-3	ASSYSPVSTPGGQY
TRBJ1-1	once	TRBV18	ASSRGGSNTEAF